This T cell receptor beta chain was retrieved from a study of a mutant IDH1 vaccine in newly diagnosed glioma. In the study overall: Commencement of vaccination occurred 4-6 weeks following radiotherapy alone, or concurrently with temozolomide cycles. Every participant had undergone radiotherapy, temozolomide, or both before, and most underwent both.

Repertoires were generated with immunoSEQ multiplex PCR, while TCRdb's copy carries only in-frame clones and drops some. Of 30,000 to 40,000 clones in the sample, around 80% were seen once. The J segment lost 3 bases and the V segment lost 6 bases, leaving 10 bases of the junction unmatched. Germline V gene data show CDR1 as LNHDA and CDR2 as SQIVND (reference sequence). CDR3 length: 15 residues. To note about this clone: Its antigen is as yet unknown.

Stated time point: week 35, safety follow-up. Mutant IDH1 20-mer peptide, at 300 ug, made up each vaccine dose, with topical imiquimod. The starting material was PBMCs, obtained from a glioma patient whose treatment included an IDH1 peptide vaccine. The TCR comes from a young woman with glioma. The rearrangement links TRBV19 to TRBJ1-1; 7 bases are a match to TRBD1. Here the CDR3 DNA reads TGTGCCAGTAGCCCGAGGTCAGGGGGTGACACTGAAGCTTTCTTT. It translates to CASSPRSGGDTEAFF.